This entry lists 26 T cell receptor beta chains sequenced from one sample in a study of blood T cell repertoires in COVID-19. Clones were sequenced by immunoSEQ multiplex PCR, and TCRdb holds only the in-frame ones, with some missing. The sample yields under 100,000 clones, roughly 85% seen once. The specimen sequenced was peripheral blood. These receptors originate from a man in his thirties or forties with acute or convalescent COVID-19.

The chain uses TRBV19 and TRBJ1-2; TRBD1 matches at 10 bases. The CDR3 totals 14 residues. V shed 5 bases and J 8 bases; nucleotides not matched to a gene: 8. The germline V gene encodes CDR1 LNHDA and CDR2 SQIVND (reference sequence). The CDR3 reads CASSPTGQGNGYTF. The CDR3 region has the DNA TGTGCCAGTAGTCCGACGGGACAGGGGAACGGCTACACCTTC.

This sequence joins TRBV2 and TRBJ1-5; perhaps TRBD1 as D (5 bases). The CDR3 is made up of 14 amino acids. V lost 7 bases to trimming and J lost 1 base, with 11 bases between them. CDR1 SNHLY and CDR2 FYNNEI come from the germline V gene. CDR3 sequence (DNA): TGTGCCAGCAAGCAGGGCGAGAGCAATCAGCCCCAGCATTTT. Protein product: CASKQGESNQPQHF.

The chain employs TRBV7-8 and TRBJ1-4; D gene uncertain. Trimming removed 2 bases at V and 4 bases at J, with 14 bases between. Looked up from germline, CDR1 is SGHVS and CDR2 is FQNEAQ. The CDR3 spans 16 residues. CDR3 amino acids: CASSLRLTADNEKLFF. In DNA form, the CDR3 reads TGTGCCAGCAGCTTAAGGCTCACGGCGGATAATGAAAAACTGTTTTTT.

The chain has TRBV19 and TRBJ2-7; 8 bases agree with TRBD2. The trim removed 0 bases at V and 1 base at J, leaving 5 bases unmatched. The CDR3 has 16 residues. Germline lookup yields CDR1 LNHDA and CDR2 SQIVND (reference sequence). The CDR3 DNA reads as TGTGCCAGTAGTATAGAAGGCGGGAGGCCTTCCTACGAGCAGTACTTC. This sequence encodes CASSIEGGRPSYEQYF.

The V and J genes are TRBV16 and TRBJ1-5, with D possibly matching TRBD1 (5 bases). Germline CDR1 and CDR2: KGHSY and FQNENV. V was trimmed by 0 bases and J by 4 bases, leaving 7 bases between them. This CDR3 is built from 14 residues. CDR3 nucleotide sequence: TGTGCCAGCAGCCAATCGGGGCGAAATCAGCCCCAGCATTTT. Protein product: CASSQSGRNQPQHF. Looking up the rest from reference TRBV16 and TRBJ1-5 gives the full variable domain: GEEVAQTPKHLVRGEGQKAKLYCAPIKGHSYVFWYQQVLKNEFKFLISFQNENVFDETGMPKERFSAKCLPNSPCSLEIQATKLEDSAVYFCASSQSGRNQPQHFGDGTRLSIL.

The chain is built from TRBV7-2 and TRBJ2-7; 9 positions agree with TRBD2. The CDR3 totals 14 residues. J gave up 2 bases and V 6 bases, and 5 bases lay outside the gene matches. Germline V gene sequence: CDR1 SGHTA, CDR2 FQGNSA. The CDR3 region has the DNA TGTGCCAGCAGACCAGGGACTAGCACCTACGAGCAGTACTTC. This sequence encodes CASRPGTSTYEQYF.

This chain links TRBV7-9 with TRBJ1-6, with a possible D match to TRBD1 (5 bases). The CDR3 is 16 residues long. Trimming left V 4 bases short and J 7 bases short, with 17 bases between. From germline, CDR1 is SEHNR and CDR2 FQNEAQ (reference sequence). CDR3 residues: CASSSPRGAINSPLHF. The CDR3 bases are TGTGCCAGCAGCTCACCAAGGGGCGCAATAAATTCACCCCTCCACTTT.

V usage is TRBV7-2 and J usage is TRBJ1-1; no reliable D call. Germline lookup yields CDR1 SGHTA and CDR2 FQGNSA. CDR3 size: 15 residues. Trimming pared 5 bases from V and 1 base from J, leaving 14 bases between. The CDR3 DNA follows: TGTGCCAGCAGCCCACGGGGAGGGCGGAACACTGAAGCTTTCTTT. It codes for CASSPRGGRNTEAFF.

The chain is built from TRBV7-9 and TRBJ2-7; no reliable D call. The V end was cut by 1 base, the J end by 7 bases, with 14 bases between. CDR1 SEHNR and CDR2 FQNEAQ come from the germline V gene (reference sequence). The CDR3 runs to 14 residues. The CDR3 reads CASSLVTAPGEQYF. Here the CDR3 DNA reads TGTGCCAGCAGCTTAGTCACGGCCCCGGGTGAGCAGTACTTC. Combining the CDR3 with reference TRBV7-9 and TRBJ2-7 gives the whole variable domain DTGVSQNPRHKITKRGQNVTFRCDPISEHNRLYWYRQTLGQGPEFLTYFQNEAQLEKSRLLSDRFSAERPKGSFSTLEIQRTEQGDSAMYLCASSLVTAPGEQYFGPGTRLTVT.

The chain combines TRBV19 with TRBJ1-5; 7 bases align to TRBD1. With 4 bases clipped from V and 7 bases from J, the junction kept 13 bases outside the gene matches. This CDR3 comprises 16 residues. Germline CDR1 and CDR2: LNHDA and SQIVND (reference sequence). CDR3 sequence (DNA): TGTGCCAGTAGTAAATCTGGACAGGACTCGTACCAGCCCCAGCATTTT. Its protein product is CASSKSGQDSYQPQHF.

The chain couples TRBV18 to TRBJ2-3; D might be TRBD2 (5 bases). V was pared by 1 base and J by 4 bases, with 9 bases between. The CDR3 covers 14 residues. Germline loops: CDR1 KGHSH, CDR2 LQKENI. The CDR3 sequence: CASSPQGGPDTQYF. For the CDR3, the DNA is TGTGCCAGCTCACCACAGGGCGGGCCAGATACGCAGTATTTT.

This rearrangement joins TRBV2 to TRBJ2-5; D possibly corresponds to TRBD1 (6 bases). This CDR3 has 13 residues. Trimming left V 10 bases short and J 2 bases short, with 14 bases between. Germline loops: CDR1 SNHLY, CDR2 FYNNEI. As DNA, the CDR3 is TGTGCCACTAAGCAGGGGCGGCAAGAGACCCAGTACTTC. Encoded protein: CATKQGRQETQYF.

V usage is TRBV19 and J usage is TRBJ2-2, with TRBD1 matching 8 bases. Trimming removed 1 base from V and 4 bases from J; junction bases left unmatched: 11. Germline values: CDR1 LNHDA, CDR2 SQIVND (reference sequence). CDR3 size: 18 residues. In DNA form, the CDR3 reads TGTGCCAGTAGTATAGGACTAGGTGGCAGGGGGCTCACCGGGGAGCTGTTTTTT. Translating gives CASSIGLGGRGLTGELFF.

The genes are TRBV3-1 (or the pseudogene TRBV3-2) and TRBJ2-3; TRBD1 aligns across 8 bases. Trimming took 4 bases from V and 4 from J; bases not matched to a gene: 4. Germline loops: CDR1 LGHDT, CDR2 YNNKEL (reference sequence). The CDR3 runs to 14 residues. The CDR3 DNA is TGTGCCAGCAGCCGTCAGACAGGGGCAGATACGCAGTATTTT. This translates into CASSRQTGADTQYF.

The chain uses TRBV4-1 and TRBJ1-4; D gene uncertain. Germline V gene lookup returns CDR1 MGHRA and CDR2 YSYEKL. V was trimmed by 0 bases and J by 8 bases, leaving 7 bases between them. The CDR3 totals 13 residues. The CDR3 protein is CASSQESGEKLFF. CDR3 coding DNA: TGCGCCAGCAGCCAAGAATCGGGGGAAAAACTGTTTTTT.

This chain connects TRBV11-2 to TRBJ2-7, with D unclear. Germline V gene lookup returns CDR1 SGHAT and CDR2 FQNNGV. V was cut by 1 base and J by 4 bases, with 8 bases left in between. The CDR3 has 13 residues. The CDR3 reads CASSLGSGYEQYF. The DNA of the CDR3 is TGTGCCAGCAGCTTAGGGTCGGGTTACGAGCAGTACTTC.

The V call is TRBV5-5, the J call TRBJ2-1; possibly TRBD2 for D (5 bases). V shed 2 bases and J shed 6 bases, with 9 bases lying between them. CDR1 is SGHKS and CDR2 is YYEKEE in the germline V gene (reference sequence). This CDR3 has 13 amino acids. The CDR3 spells CASSFPGTNEQFF. The CDR3, as DNA: TGTGCCAGCAGCTTTCCGGGAACCAATGAGCAGTTCTTC. Based on the CDR3 plus reference TRBV5-5 and TRBJ2-1, the full variable domain is DAGVTQSPTHLIKTRGQQVTLRCSPISGHKSVSWYQQVLGQGPQFIFQYYEKEERGRGNFPDRFSARQFPNYSSELNVNALLLGDSALYLCASSFPGTNEQFFGPGTRLTVL.

The CDR3, as DNA: TGTGCCAGCAGCTTAGAAAAAAGCAGGGTGGTCTCCTACGAGCAGTACTTC. This encodes CASSLEKSRVVSYEQYF. V is TRBV11-2 and J is TRBJ2-7, with D tentatively TRBD1 (5 bases). Trimming left V 0 bases short and J 0 bases short, with 15 bases between. This CDR3 has 17 residues. Germline V CDR1 and CDR2: SGHAT, FQNNGV. The full variable domain, rest sourced from reference TRBV11-2 and TRBJ2-7, is EAGVAQSPRYKIIEKRQSVAFWCNPISGHATLYWYQQILGQGPKLLIQFQNNGVVDDSQLPKDRFSAERLKGVDSTLKIQPAKLEDSAVYLCASSLEKSRVVSYEQYFGPGTRLTVT.

The J gene is TRBJ2-7, the V gene TRBV3-1 (or the pseudogene TRBV3-2); maybe TRBD2 (6 bases). V lost 4 bases and J 8 bases, leaving 15 bases between the germline ends. CDR3 length: 13 residues. CDR1 is LGHDT and CDR2 is YNNKEL in the germline V gene (reference sequence). The CDR3 loop reads CASSPEGGYKQYF. The CDR3 bases are TGTGCCAGCAGCCCGGAGGGAGGATACAAGCAGTACTTC.

This CDR3 is CASRQVAGNTIYF. The CDR3 DNA reads TGTGCCAGTCGACAGGTAGCTGGAAACACCATATATTTT. The J gene is TRBJ1-3, the V gene TRBV6-5, with D possibly TRBD1 on 6 matching bases. CDR1 is MNHEY, CDR2 SVGAGI, per germline. Deletions cut 9 bases from V and 2 bases from J, with 11 bases between. The CDR3 has 13 amino acids.

The chain has TRBV5-1 and TRBJ2-1, with 11 bases identical to TRBD2. V shed 1 base, J shed 2 bases, and the junction held 5 bases outside the gene matches. This CDR3 contains 17 residues. From germline, CDR1 is SGHRS and CDR2 YFSETQ. Here the CDR3 reads CASSLRVAGGPYNEQFF. CDR3 DNA: TGCGCCAGCAGCTTGAGGGTAGCGGGAGGGCCCTACAATGAGCAGTTCTTC.

The chain combines TRBV19 with TRBJ2-7, with 8 bases aligning to TRBD2. CDR1 LNHDA and CDR2 SQIVND come from the germline V gene (reference sequence). V dropped 2 bases and J dropped 3; count of bases not matched to a gene: 6. The CDR3 contains 15 residues. The DNA for the CDR3 is TGTGCCAGTAGTATAACGGGTAGCGGGATCTACGAGCAGTACTTC. Translated: CASSITGSGIYEQYF.

The chain is built from TRBV6-6 and TRBJ2-1, with TRBD1 identical over 9 bases. V lost 7 bases to trimming and J lost 8 bases; unmatched junction nucleotides: 9. Germline V gives CDR1 MNHNY, CDR2 SVGAGI (reference sequence). This CDR3 is built from 14 residues. CDR3 in DNA: TGTGCCAGCACAACTCCGGGACAGGGTTATGAGCAGTTCTTC. It specifies CASTTPGQGYEQFF.

This clone was counted only a few times. The chain joins TRBV2 to TRBJ1-4; D is unclear. This CDR3 contains 12 residues. Germline V gene sequence: CDR1 SNHLY, CDR2 FYNNEI. V was pared by 8 bases and J by 7 bases, with 11 bases between. The CDR3: CASGYGVEKLFF. CDR3 sequence (DNA): TGTGCCAGCGGATACGGAGTTGAAAAACTGTTTTTT. The variable domain in full, completed from reference TRBV2 and TRBJ1-4, reads EPEVTQTPSHQVTQMGQEVILRCVPISNHLYFYWYRQILGQKVEFLVSFYNNEISEKSEIFDDQFSVERPDGSNFTLKIRSTKLEDSAMYFCASGYGVEKLFFGSGTQLSVL.

This clone was seen a handful of times. This chain's CDR3 is CASRSGFNQPQHF. DNA of the CDR3: TGTGCCAGCAGGTCAGGGTTCAATCAGCCCCAGCATTTT. The chain joins TRBV2 to TRBJ1-5; the D gene is possibly TRBD1 (5 bases). This CDR3 region has 13 residues. Trimming left V 6 bases short and J 3 bases short, with 9 bases between. CDR1 is SNHLY and CDR2 is FYNNEI in the germline V gene.

This chain connects TRBV28 to TRBJ1-2, with TRBD1 matching over 8 bases. This CDR3 is 15 amino acids long. Unmatched junction bases numbered 8, after V lost 4 bases and J lost 4 bases. The germline V gene encodes CDR1 MDHEN and CDR2 SYDVKM. CDR3 loop: CASSSTDRVAYGYTF. CDR3 in DNA: TGTGCCAGCAGTTCCACGGACAGGGTTGCCTATGGCTACACCTTC.